A single T cell receptor (beta chain) is shown here with its context. Per the original methods: Reference gene primer amplification in the assay estimated nucleated cell counts. Repertoires were generated with immunoSEQ multiplex PCR, while TCRdb's copy carries only in-frame clones and drops some. The D gene and trimming were derived from the DNA, and the V and J assignments and clone size from that table. The sample lists about 220,000 clones, 75% to 85% seen once, with approximately 10% in the top ten. This specimen comes from a study of blood T cell repertoires in COVID-19. Study-level information: T cells, B-cell-depleted T cells, or PBMCs provided the cDNA or gDNA that served as material.

The CDR3 has 16 residues. Germline V gene data show CDR1 as MNHEY and CDR2 as SMNVEV (reference sequence). The V gene lost 5 bases and the J gene lost 0 bases, with 16 bases spanning the gap. The chain employs TRBV27 and TRBJ1-1; D is undetermined. The TCR comes from a man in his forties or fifties with active or convalescent COVID-19. Sequenced: peripheral blood. The CDR3: CASSPTPGRVNTEAFF. For the CDR3, the DNA is TGTGCCAGCAGTCCTACCCCAGGTAGAGTGAACACTGAAGCTTTCTTT.